The 22 T cell receptor beta chains in this list originate from one sample, sequenced in a study of blood T cell repertoires in COVID-19. Measured with immunoSEQ multiplex PCR; TCRdb has only the in-frame clones, and not every one. The table includes 150,000 to 200,000 clones, approximately 83% detected once. Input material: peripheral blood. The receptors derive from a man aged 60 to 69 with acute or convalescent COVID-19.

V usage is TRBV4-3 and J usage is TRBJ2-7; maybe TRBD1 (6 bases). In germline, CDR1 is LGHNA, CDR2 YSLEER. Trimming pared 3 bases from V and 6 bases from J, leaving 21 bases between. This CDR3 region has 16 residues. CDR3 DNA: TGCGCCAGCAGCCAGGGTTGGGTTGGGGGCCGGCGCGAGCAGTACTTC. This codes for CASSQGWVGGRREQYF.

This clone was seen more than once but under ten times. V is TRBV19 and J is TRBJ2-5; D perhaps matches TRBD1 (6 bases). The V and J ends lost 6 bases and 4 bases respectively, with 12 bases between them. Per germline, CDR1 LNHDA and CDR2 SQIVND (reference sequence). The CDR3 is made up of 13 amino acids. CDR3 in DNA: TGTGCCAGTAGCCGAGGACAGCTAGAGACCCAGTACTTC. Amino acids: CASSRGQLETQYF. The entire variable domain, with the rest obtained from reference TRBV19 and TRBJ2-5, is as follows: DGGITQSPKYLFRKEGQNVTLSCEQNLNHDAMYWYRQDPGQGLRLIYYSQIVNDFQKGDIAEGYSVSREKKESFPLTVTSAQKNPTAFYLCASSRGQLETQYFGPGTRLLVL.

The chain joins TRBV5-1 to TRBJ2-7; 8 nucleotides agree with TRBD1. Per the germline V gene, CDR1 is SGHRS and CDR2 is YFSETQ. V was clipped by 4 bases and J by 2 bases; unmatched bases: 8. This CDR3 spans 15 amino acids. The CDR3 DNA sequence: TGCGCCAGCAGCCGTACCGGGACAGGCGCCTACGAGCAGTACTTC. Translated, it gives CASSRTGTGAYEQYF.

This chain links TRBV27 with TRBJ2-7, with 7 bases fitting TRBD1. Germline V gives CDR1 MNHEY, CDR2 SMNVEV (reference sequence). CDR3 size: 13 residues. The V and J ends lost 5 bases and 4 bases, in that order; junction bases with no gene match: 5. DNA of the CDR3: TGTGCCAGCAGTCGACAGGGACCTTACGAGCAGTACTTC. Its translation: CASSRQGPYEQYF.

The rearrangement uses TRBV30 and TRBJ1-6; 7 nucleotides match TRBD1. The length of the CDR3 is 14 residues. Germline CDR1 and CDR2: GTSNPN and SVGIG (reference sequence). V shed 5 bases, J shed 5 bases, and the junction held 6 bases outside the gene matches. The CDR3 sequence: CAWVPTGNNSPLHF. CDR3 sequence (DNA): TGTGCCTGGGTCCCGACAGGGAATAATTCACCCCTCCACTTT.

The V and J genes are TRBV28 and TRBJ2-7; 7 bases are a match to TRBD2. This CDR3 spans 15 amino acids. The V and J ends lost 7 bases and 2 bases, in that order; junction bases with no gene match: 11. CDR1 and CDR2 from the germline V gene are MDHEN and SYDVKM. The CDR3: CASTSGGGVTYEQYF. For the CDR3, the DNA is TGTGCCAGCACCTCTGGGGGGGGAGTGACCTACGAGCAGTACTTC.

This clone was found once. The rearrangement joins TRBV19 to TRBJ2-1, with 14 bases fitting TRBD2. This CDR3 has 15 amino acids. The germline V gene encodes CDR1 LNHDA and CDR2 SQIVND (reference sequence). Trimming at V came to 4 bases and at J to 6 bases, leaving 2 bases not matched to a gene. CDR3 sequence: CASSRGTSGSNEQFF. CDR3 nucleotide sequence: TGTGCCAGTAGTAGGGGGACTAGCGGGAGCAATGAGCAGTTCTTC. Drawing the rest from reference TRBV19 and TRBJ2-1, the complete variable domain is DGGITQSPKYLFRKEGQNVTLSCEQNLNHDAMYWYRQDPGQGLRLIYYSQIVNDFQKGDIAEGYSVSREKKESFPLTVTSAQKNPTAFYLCASSRGTSGSNEQFFGPGTRLTVL.

V gene TRBV18 combines with J gene TRBJ2-1, with 11 bases that match TRBD2. Germline values: CDR1 KGHSH, CDR2 LQKENI. This CDR3 is built from 16 residues. V lost 0 bases to trimming and J lost 5 bases; unmatched junction nucleotides: 3. CDR3 bases: TGTGCCAGCTCACCACCTGGGACTAGCGGTGACAATGAGCAGTTCTTC. Its protein product is CASSPPGTSGDNEQFF.

This clone appeared a single time. The chain joins TRBV5-5 to TRBJ2-2; 12 bases agree with TRBD2. Germline V CDR1 and CDR2: SGHKS, YYEKEE (reference sequence). The CDR3 is 15 amino acids. Unmatched junction bases numbered 2, after V lost 1 base and J lost 7 bases. CDR3 amino acids: CASSLTGLAGGELFF. In DNA form, the CDR3 reads TGTGCCAGCAGCTTGACGGGACTAGCGGGCGGGGAGCTGTTTTTT.

The chain carries TRBV6-5 and TRBJ2-2; D is possibly TRBD2 (6 bases). Trimming shortened V by 7 bases and J by 0 bases, and 12 bases separated the two germline ends. Germline V lookup: CDR1 MNHEY, CDR2 SVGAGI. The CDR3 extends over 15 amino acids. The DNA of the CDR3 is TGTGCCAGCACCGTGACTAGATCGAACACCGGGGAGCTGTTTTTT. Translation: CASTVTRSNTGELFF.

The CDR3 loop reads CASSQGTSGLYEQYF. The CDR3 bases are TGTGCCAGCAGCCAAGGGACTAGCGGGCTCTACGAGCAGTACTTC. V gene TRBV4-2 combines with J gene TRBJ2-7, with 11 bases lining up with TRBD2. The CDR3 length is 15 residues. With 1 base clipped from V and 3 bases from J, the junction kept 2 bases outside the gene matches. Per the germline V gene, CDR1 is LGHNA and CDR2 is YNFKEQ.

This chain uses TRBV5-1 with TRBJ2-6; TRBD2 aligns across 7 bases. This CDR3 has 19 amino acids. Trimming cost V 2 bases and J 0 bases; bases outside gene matches: 11. Germline V gene data show CDR1 as SGHRS and CDR2 as YFSETQ. CDR3 sequence reads: CASSFVEGGSSSGANVLTF. The CDR3, as DNA: TGCGCCAGCAGCTTCGTGGAGGGAGGGTCCAGCTCTGGGGCCAACGTCCTGACTTTC.

The chain combines TRBV3-1 (or the pseudogene TRBV3-2) with TRBJ2-5, with a weak D call TRBD2 (6 bases). CDR3 length: 13 residues. V was shortened by 4 bases and J by 4 bases, with 10 bases between the two germline ends. Germline CDR1 is LGHDT and CDR2 is YNNKEL (reference sequence). As DNA, the CDR3 is TGTGCCAGCAGCCGACTGGGGGGAGAGACCCAGTACTTC. This sequence encodes CASSRLGGETQYF.

This clone was detected only a few times. The rearrangement joins TRBV10-3 to TRBJ2-7, with 7 bases identical to TRBD2. From germline, CDR1 is ENHRY and CDR2 SYGVKD. V dropped 6 bases and J dropped 3; count of bases not matched to a gene: 5. This CDR3 spans 13 amino acids. As DNA, the CDR3 is TGTGCCATCAGCGATGGGACTATCTACGAGCAGTACTTC. Its protein is CAISDGTIYEQYF.

This clone occurred a few times. The chain carries TRBV28 and TRBJ2-7; a possible D gene is TRBD1 (5 bases). Germline CDR1 reads MDHEN; CDR2 reads SYDVKM. The CDR3 runs 15 residues. V lost 6 bases, J lost 0 bases, and 15 bases lay in between. The CDR3 sequence: CASRYVTGNSYEQYF. The CDR3 nucleotides are TGTGCCAGCAGATACGTAACAGGTAACTCCTACGAGCAGTACTTC.

CDR3 in DNA: TGTGCCAGCAGCAAAACAGGGGTGAACACTGAAGCTTTCTTT. Its protein is CASSKTGVNTEAFF. This chain uses TRBV11-2 with TRBJ1-1; TRBD1 agrees at 7 bases. V was pared by 5 bases and J by 0 bases, with 3 bases of the junction left unmatched. Germline CDR1 reads SGHAT; CDR2 reads FQNNGV. This CDR3 has 14 residues.

The chain combines TRBV19 with TRBJ2-1; perhaps TRBD1 as D (7 bases). The V and J ends lost 4 bases and 4 bases respectively, with 14 bases between them. Germline V gene sequence: CDR1 LNHDA, CDR2 SQIVND (reference sequence). The length of the CDR3 is 15 residues. The CDR3 here is CASSNQGGMYNEQFF. Written as DNA, the CDR3 is TGTGCCAGTAGTAATCAGGGGGGAATGTACAATGAGCAGTTCTTC.

V usage is TRBV29-1 and J usage is TRBJ1-2, with 9 bases identical to TRBD1. The CDR3 is made up of 13 amino acids. Germline V gene sequence: CDR1 SQVTM, CDR2 ANQGSEA. V was clipped by 2 bases and J by 8 bases; unmatched bases: 6. The CDR3 spells CSVEPRTGVGYTF. The CDR3 region has the DNA TGCAGCGTTGAACCGCGGACAGGGGTCGGCTACACCTTC.

The V gene is TRBV4-1, the J gene TRBJ1-1, with no clear D. Germline values: CDR1 MGHRA, CDR2 YSYEKL. Trimming left V 0 bases short and J 5 bases short, with 13 bases between. This CDR3 is built from 15 residues. The DNA for the CDR3 is TGCGCCAGCAGCCAAGATCCGCCCTGGAGTACTGAAGCTTTCTTT. This translates into CASSQDPPWSTEAFF.

This chain connects TRBV4-2 to TRBJ2-7; 10 bases are a match to TRBD2. The CDR3 runs to 16 residues. J gave up 5 bases and V 0 bases, and 7 bases lay outside the gene matches. Germline values: CDR1 LGHNA, CDR2 YNFKEQ. In DNA, the CDR3 is TGTGCCAGCAGCCAAGAAGGGGCTAGCGGGAGCGACGAGCAGTACTTC. Translating it yields CASSQEGASGSDEQYF.

This clone was found once. Other DNA sequences in this specimen translate into the identical CDR3. The J gene is TRBJ2-5, the V gene TRBV7-2, with 13 bases lining up with TRBD2. There are 15 residues in the CDR3. The J segment lost 5 bases and the V segment lost 0 bases, leaving 0 bases of the junction unmatched. Germline values: CDR1 SGHTA, CDR2 FQGNSA. The DNA of the CDR3 is TGTGCCAGCAGCTTAGCGGGACTAGCGGGGGAGACCCAGTACTTC. It is translated as CASSLAGLAGETQYF. The full variable domain, rest sourced from reference TRBV7-2 and TRBJ2-5, is GAGVSQSPSNKVTEKGKDVELRCDPISGHTALYWYRQSLGQGLEFLIYFQGNSAPDKSGLPSDRFSAERTGGSVSTLTIQRTQQEDSAVYLCASSLAGLAGETQYFGPGTRLLVL.

This sequence joins TRBV12-3 or TRBV12-4 and TRBJ1-1, with D maybe TRBD1 (6 bases). Deletions cut 5 bases from V and 12 bases from J, with 19 bases between. The CDR3 totals 13 residues. In DNA, the CDR3 is TGTGCCAGCAGTCCCCGGGGGGCGGGTAGGTCTTTCTTT. Translated: CASSPRGAGRSFF.